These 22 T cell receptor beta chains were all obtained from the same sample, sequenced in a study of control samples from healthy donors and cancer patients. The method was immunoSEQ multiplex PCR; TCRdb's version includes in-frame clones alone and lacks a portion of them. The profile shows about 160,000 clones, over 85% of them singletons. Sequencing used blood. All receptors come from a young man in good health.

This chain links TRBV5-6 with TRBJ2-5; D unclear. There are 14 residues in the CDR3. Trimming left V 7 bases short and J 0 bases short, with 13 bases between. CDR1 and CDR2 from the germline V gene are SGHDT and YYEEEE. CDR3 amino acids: CASAKGINQETQYF. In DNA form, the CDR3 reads TGTGCCAGCGCCAAAGGGATCAACCAAGAGACCCAGTACTTC.

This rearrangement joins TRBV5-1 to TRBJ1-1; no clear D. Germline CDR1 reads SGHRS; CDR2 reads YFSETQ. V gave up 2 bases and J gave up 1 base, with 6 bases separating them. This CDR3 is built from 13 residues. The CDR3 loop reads CASSLQQNTEAFF. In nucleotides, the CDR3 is TGCGCCAGCAGCTTACAGCAGAACACTGAAGCTTTCTTT.

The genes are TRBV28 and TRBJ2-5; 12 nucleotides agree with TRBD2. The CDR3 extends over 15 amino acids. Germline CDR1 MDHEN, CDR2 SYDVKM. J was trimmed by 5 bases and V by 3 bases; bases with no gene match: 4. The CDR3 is CASSLTSGRGETQYF. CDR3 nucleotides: TGTGCCAGCAGTTTGACTAGCGGGAGAGGGGAGACCCAGTACTTC.

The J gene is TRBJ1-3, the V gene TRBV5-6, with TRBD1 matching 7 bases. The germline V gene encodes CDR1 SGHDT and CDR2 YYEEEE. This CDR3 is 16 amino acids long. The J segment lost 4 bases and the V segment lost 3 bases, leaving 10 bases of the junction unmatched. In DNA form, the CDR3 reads TGTGCCAGCAGCTATTTAACAGGGGCGCAGGGAAACACCATATATTTT. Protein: CASSYLTGAQGNTIYF.

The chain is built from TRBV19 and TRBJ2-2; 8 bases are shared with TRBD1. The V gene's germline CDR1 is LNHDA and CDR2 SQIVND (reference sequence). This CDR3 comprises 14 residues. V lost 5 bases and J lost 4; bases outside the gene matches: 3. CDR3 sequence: CASSHTGGTGELFF. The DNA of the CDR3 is TGTGCCAGTAGTCATACAGGGGGCACCGGGGAGCTGTTTTTT.

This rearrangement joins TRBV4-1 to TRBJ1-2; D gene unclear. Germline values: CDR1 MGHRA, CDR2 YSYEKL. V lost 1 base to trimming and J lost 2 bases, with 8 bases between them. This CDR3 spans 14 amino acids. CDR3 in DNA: TGCGCCAGCAGCCAAGCAACGGGGAACTATGGCTACACCTTC. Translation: CASSQATGNYGYTF.

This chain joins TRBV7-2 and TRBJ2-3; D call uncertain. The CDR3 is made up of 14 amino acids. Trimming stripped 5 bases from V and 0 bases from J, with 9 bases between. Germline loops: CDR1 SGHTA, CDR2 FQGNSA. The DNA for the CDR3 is TGTGCCAGCAGCGCAGGTTGGAGCACAGATACGCAGTATTTT. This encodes CASSAGWSTDTQYF.

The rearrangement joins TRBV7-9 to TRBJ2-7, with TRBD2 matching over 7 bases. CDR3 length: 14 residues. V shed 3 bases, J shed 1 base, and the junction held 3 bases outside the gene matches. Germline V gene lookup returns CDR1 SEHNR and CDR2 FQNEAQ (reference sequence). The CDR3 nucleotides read TGTGCCAGCAGCTTTCTAGCGGAGTCCTACGAGCAGTACTTC. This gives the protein CASSFLAESYEQYF.

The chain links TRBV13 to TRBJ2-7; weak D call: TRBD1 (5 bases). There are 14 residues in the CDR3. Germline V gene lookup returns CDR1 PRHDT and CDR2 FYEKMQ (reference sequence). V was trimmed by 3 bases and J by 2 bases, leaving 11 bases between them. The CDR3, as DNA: TGTGCCAGCAGCTTCCAGACAGCACCCTACGAGCAGTACTTC. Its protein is CASSFQTAPYEQYF.

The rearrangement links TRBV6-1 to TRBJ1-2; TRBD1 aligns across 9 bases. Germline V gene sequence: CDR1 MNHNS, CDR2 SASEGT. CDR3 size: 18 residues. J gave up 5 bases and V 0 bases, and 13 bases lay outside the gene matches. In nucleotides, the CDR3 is TGTGCCAGCAGTGAAGCGCCCCCGGGCATGGACAGGGGATATGGCTACACCTTC. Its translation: CASSEAPPGMDRGYGYTF.

The CDR3 protein is CASSYSGGREETQYF. For the CDR3, the DNA is TGTGCCAGCAGTTACTCGGGGGGGCGGGAGGAGACCCAGTACTTC. This chain connects TRBV6-6 to TRBJ2-5, with D perhaps matching TRBD2 (7 bases). Between the trimmed V and J ends, which lost 0 bases and 5 bases, there was a span of 13 bases. CDR3 size: 15 residues. The germline gives CDR1 MNHNY, CDR2 SVGAGI (reference sequence).

The CDR3, as DNA: TGTGCCAGCAGCTTCCCGGGGACCCAGTACTTC. It yields the protein CASSFPGTQYF. The rearrangement uses TRBV5-8 and TRBJ2-5; D is uncertain. V lost 2 bases to trimming and J lost 7 bases, with 6 bases between them. CDR3 length: 11 amino acids. The V gene's germline CDR1 is SGHTS and CDR2 YDEGEE.

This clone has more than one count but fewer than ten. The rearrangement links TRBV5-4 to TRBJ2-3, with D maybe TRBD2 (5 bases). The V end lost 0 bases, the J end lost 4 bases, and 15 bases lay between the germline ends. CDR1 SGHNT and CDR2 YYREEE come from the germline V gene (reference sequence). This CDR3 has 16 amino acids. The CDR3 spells CASSLAPAGGSDTQYF. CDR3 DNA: TGTGCCAGCAGCTTGGCCCCGGCGGGCGGATCAGATACGCAGTATTTT.

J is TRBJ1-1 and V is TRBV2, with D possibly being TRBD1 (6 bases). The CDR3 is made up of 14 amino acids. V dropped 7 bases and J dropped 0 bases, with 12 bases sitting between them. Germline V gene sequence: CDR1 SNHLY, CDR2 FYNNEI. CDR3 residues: CASTGGTMNTEAFF. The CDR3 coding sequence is TGTGCCAGCACGGGTGGGACAATGAACACTGAAGCTTTCTTT.

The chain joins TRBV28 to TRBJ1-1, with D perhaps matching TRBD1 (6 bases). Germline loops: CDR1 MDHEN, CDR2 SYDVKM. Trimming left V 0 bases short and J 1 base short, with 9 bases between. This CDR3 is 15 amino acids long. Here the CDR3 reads CASSLWGHPNTEAFF. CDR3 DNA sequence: TGTGCCAGCAGTTTATGGGGACACCCGAACACTGAAGCTTTCTTT.

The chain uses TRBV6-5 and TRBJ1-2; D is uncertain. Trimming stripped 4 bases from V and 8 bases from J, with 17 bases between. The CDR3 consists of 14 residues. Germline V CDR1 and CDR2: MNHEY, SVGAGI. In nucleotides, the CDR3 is TGTGCCAGCAGTTTCGGGGAGTATCGGTCCGGCTACACCTTC. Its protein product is CASSFGEYRSGYTF.

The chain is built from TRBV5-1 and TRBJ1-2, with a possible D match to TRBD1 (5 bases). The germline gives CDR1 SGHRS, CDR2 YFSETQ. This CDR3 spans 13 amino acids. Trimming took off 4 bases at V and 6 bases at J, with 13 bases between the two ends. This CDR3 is CASSLRGGDGYTF. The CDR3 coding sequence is TGCGCCAGCAGCCTCCGGGGCGGTGATGGCTACACCTTC.

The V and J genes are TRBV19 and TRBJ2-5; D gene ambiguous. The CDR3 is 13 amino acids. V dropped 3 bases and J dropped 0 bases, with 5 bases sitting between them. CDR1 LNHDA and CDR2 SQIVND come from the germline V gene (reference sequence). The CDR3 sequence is CASSMLYQETQYF. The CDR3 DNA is TGTGCCAGTAGTATGTTGTACCAAGAGACCCAGTACTTC.

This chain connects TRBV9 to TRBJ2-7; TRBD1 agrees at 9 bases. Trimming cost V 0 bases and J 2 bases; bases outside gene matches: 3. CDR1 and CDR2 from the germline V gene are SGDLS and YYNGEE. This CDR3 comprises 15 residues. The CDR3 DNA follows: TGTGCCAGCAGCGTAGATGGACAGGGGACCTACGAGCAGTACTTC. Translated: CASSVDGQGTYEQYF.

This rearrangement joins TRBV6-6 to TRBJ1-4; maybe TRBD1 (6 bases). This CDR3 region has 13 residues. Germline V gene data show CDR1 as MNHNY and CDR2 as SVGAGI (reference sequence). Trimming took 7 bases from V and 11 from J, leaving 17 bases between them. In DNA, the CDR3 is TGTGCCAGCACCCTCTCCACAGGGATCAAACTGTTTTTT. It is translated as CASTLSTGIKLFF.

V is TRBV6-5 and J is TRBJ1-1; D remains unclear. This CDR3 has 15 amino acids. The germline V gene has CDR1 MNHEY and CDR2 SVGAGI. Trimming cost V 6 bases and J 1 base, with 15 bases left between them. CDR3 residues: CASSSPAGPNTEAFF. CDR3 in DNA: TGTGCCAGCAGCTCGCCAGCCGGTCCGAACACTGAAGCTTTCTTT.

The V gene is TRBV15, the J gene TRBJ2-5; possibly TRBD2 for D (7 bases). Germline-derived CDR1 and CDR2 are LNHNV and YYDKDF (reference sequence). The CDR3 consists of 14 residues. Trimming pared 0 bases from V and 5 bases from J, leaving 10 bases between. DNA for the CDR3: TGTGCCACCAGCAGAGAGGGGGGGCACGAGACCCAGTACTTC. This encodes CATSREGGHETQYF.